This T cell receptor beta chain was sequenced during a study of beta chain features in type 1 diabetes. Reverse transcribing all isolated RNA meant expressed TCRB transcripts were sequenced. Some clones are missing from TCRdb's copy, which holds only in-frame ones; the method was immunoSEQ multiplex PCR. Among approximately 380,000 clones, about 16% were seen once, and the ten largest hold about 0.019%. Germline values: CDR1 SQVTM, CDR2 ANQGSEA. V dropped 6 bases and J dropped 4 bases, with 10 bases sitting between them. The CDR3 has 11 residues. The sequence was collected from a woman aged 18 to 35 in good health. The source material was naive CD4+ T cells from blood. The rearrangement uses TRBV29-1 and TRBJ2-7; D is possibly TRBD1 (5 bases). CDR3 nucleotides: TGCAGCGTCGGACACCTTTACGAGCAGTACTTC. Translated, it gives CSVGHLYEQYF.